This entry is about one T cell receptor (beta chain). Since a much larger clone is just one base distant, this may be a read error. A second PCR of 7 to 11 cycles used a sample-barcoded 5' primer and a J-beta primer mix. TCRdb reanalysed the 5' RACE reads using MiXCR and keeps one entry per CDR3 protein. The sample consists of 1.5 million to 2 million distinct CDR3 sequences, 28% of them appearing once. CDR1 is LGHNA, CDR2 YNFKEQ, per germline. The CDR3 loop spans 17 amino acids. They isolated at least 6 million PBMCs from each sample. This entry belongs to a study of blood T cells in healthy people across ages.

The chain employs TRBV4-2 and TRBJ1-6, with D maybe TRBD1 (6 bases). Sequenced input: blood. The sequence was collected from a woman aged 25 to 39 in good health. CDR3 sequence (DNA): TGTGCCAGCAACCAAGATATTCAGGGGCGAAATAATTCACCCCTCCACTTT. Protein sequence: CASNQDIQGRNNSPLHF.